These T cell receptor beta chains were read from a single sample in a study of blood T cell repertoires in COVID-19. Profiling relied on immunoSEQ multiplex PCR, and the TCRdb table lists in-frame clones only, not all of them. This table has about 160,000 clones, around 84% appearing once. The sequencing sample was made of peripheral blood. The receptor set was obtained from a human donor with acute or convalescent COVID-19. The donor label of this sample is uncertain. Both conserved end residues are trimmed from each CDR3. Each record gives: V gene, CDR3 protein.

v_call: TRBV4-3
cdr3_aa: ASRRTATRGWSTEAF

v_call: TRBV11-3
cdr3_aa: ASSLEGAGELF

v_call: TRBV19
cdr3_aa: ASSTPDRGVSGYT

v_call: TRBV19
cdr3_aa: ASSTPQEKKLF

v_call: TRBV2
cdr3_aa: ASSGERPPQPQH

v_call: TRBV24-1
cdr3_aa: ATSDPNGGDFYNEQF

v_call: TRBV2
cdr3_aa: ASSDQTSGYNEQF

v_call: TRBV5-1
cdr3_aa: ASSLEARGNSPLH

v_call: TRBV6-2/TRBV6-3
cdr3_aa: ASSYRGGVGTDTQY

v_call: TRBV30
cdr3_aa: AWSVTRDNMGNQPQH

v_call: TRBV30
cdr3_aa: AWSRTGGAGGANVLT

v_call: TRBV11-1
cdr3_aa: ASSLRRDPSGNTIY

v_call: TRBV27
cdr3_aa: ASSYRGPFTGGDAEAF

v_call: TRBV28
cdr3_aa: ASSQTDKHYEQY

v_call: TRBV19
cdr3_aa: ASSPRPYNEQF